The sample holds many counts of the clone carrying this T cell receptor (beta chain). Its antigen remains unknown. V was clipped by 6 bases and J by 6 bases; unmatched bases: 9. Germline V gene data show CDR1 as SNHLY and CDR2 as FYNNEI. There are 15 residues in the CDR3. This entry comes from a study of T cells after yellow fever vaccination. As for the study in general: Researchers used SMART-Seq v4 Ultra Low Input to prepare fractions that had low cell numbers.

Study observations and caveats: Subsequent to the booster, the majority of primary-vaccination clones reappeared (96% CD4, roughly 90% CD8).

MiXCR, run by TCRdb on the 5' RACE reads, gives a single entry per CDR3 protein. This sample has about 170,000 distinct CDR3 sequences, with about 11% found just once. This clonotype was sampled from a young man who received the YFV17D yellow fever vaccine. Specimen: CD8+ T cells sorted from PBMCs, collected 15 days after the yellow fever booster vaccination. The chain employs TRBV2 and TRBJ2-3; 10 positions agree with TRBD1. In DNA form, the CDR3 reads TGTGCCAGCAGGGGGGACAGGGGATCCGGGGATACGCAGTATTTT. Encoded protein: CASRGDRGSGDTQYF.